This T cell receptor (beta chain) was identified in a study of T cell clonotyping in hematopoietic cell transplantation. Here immunoSEQ multiplex PCR was the method, and the copy in TCRdb shows in-frame clones only, minus some. The table shows about 5,700 clones, with 90% to 95% occurring only once. Germline V gene sequence: CDR1 SGHVS, CDR2 FQNEAQ. The V and J ends lost 1 base and 8 bases, in that order; junction bases with no gene match: 9. The CDR3 is made up of 16 amino acids. Sequenced material: peripheral blood mononuclear cells, taken 100 days after allogeneic stem cell transplant. J is TRBJ2-1 and V is TRBV7-8; TRBD2 aligns across 9 bases. The sequence derives from a female patient in her fifties who had an allogeneic stem cell transplant from an unrelated donor, so T cells may come from the graft donor. Some clones in this sample may be carry-over from other donors' samples. In nucleotides, the CDR3 is TGTGCCAGCAGCTTAGGGGTAGCGGGAGTTGAGGATGAGCAGTTCTTC. Its translation is CASSLGVAGVEDEQFF.